This T cell receptor (beta chain) was recorded in a study of blood T cell repertoires in COVID-19 (TCRdb year 2020). For context, the study as a whole: Collaborator samples came from the United States, Italy and Spain and covered acute and convalescent phases of COVID-19. A de-identified subject ID, COVID-19 status, age in years and sex were almost always included in the sample metadata. The material from the prospective study consisted of cDNA or gDNA derived from T cells, B-cell-depleted T cells, or PBMCs. A freely available public database, intended as a resource for researchers studying the immune response to SARS-CoV-2, is where the repertoires were released. Samples came from the ongoing ImmuneRACE study (first 160 participants) plus 1,254 subjects from 6 global collaborators. Subjects who had been exposed to COVID-19, were actively infected with it, or had recovered from it provided the deeply sampled blood TCRbeta repertoires that made up the dataset. Where available, HLA class I and class II types were obtained from metadata supplied by the sample provider rather than from assay-based typing.

TCRbeta CDR3 regions were amplified from genomic DNA using the immunoSEQ Assay, a bias-controlled multiplex PCR. From the authors' description of their analysis: The number of nucleated cells in each sample was estimated from the amplification of reference gene primers within the assay. To quantify the absolute abundance of each unique TCRbeta CDR3 rearrangement, sequence reads were collapsed and filtered. Productive Simpson clonality was computed per sample as the square root of Simpson's diversity index over productive rearrangements. In TCRdb, the immuneACCESS table is reduced to in-frame sequences with V and J assigned. These tables do not hold every clone; where another copy was compared, an unresolved V gene accounts for under half, and the others remain unexplained. D and trimming were read from the DNA, whereas the V and J calls and clone size are those reported in that table. The sample table shows about 330,000 clones, and 85% to 90% are seen once. About 10% of the sample comes from the top ten.

For CDR1 and CDR2, the germline V gene lists SGDLS and YYNGEE. Compared with germline, V lacks 5 bases and J lacks 3 bases; bases without a gene match: 7. The CDR3 has 14 amino acids, counting the end cysteine and phenylalanine. Here the CDR3 DNA is all that survives: 42 bases in frame from base 1. Points on this clone: Its antigen is still unknown. Base quality data are lacking; no much larger clone is found one base away.

Enrolling through a virtual design, the prospective study's participants ranged in age from roughly 18 to 95 years and lived across 20 to 30 United States geographic areas. Cohort assignment in the prospective study relied on participant-reported clinical history from a screening survey and a study questionnaire. For ImmuneRACE Cohort 3, a participant was defined as recovered based on two consecutive negative NP/OP PCR tests, clearance by a healthcare professional, or resolution of symptoms. Mobile phlebotomists in the prospective study collected whole blood, serum and a nasopharyngeal or oropharyngeal swab from every participant. Prospective study participants could optionally give additional blood draws and questionnaires over a roughly 2-month period. Before DNA extraction, blood samples from the prospective study were shipped at room temperature or frozen. Findings and caveats that apply to the study as a whole: The quantity of clinical and demographic metadata differed by source and by participant and was supplied without curation.

The V and J genes are TRBV9 and TRBJ2-5; 7 nucleotides in the junction match TRBD2. This sequence was found in a woman under 30 who had recovered from COVID-19. Input material: PBMCs or T cells enriched from blood (not recorded which). This receptor carries the CDR3 CASSIRAGEETQYF. DNA sequence: TGTGCCAGCAGTATACGTGCGGGGGAAGAGACCCAGTACTTC.